These T cell receptor beta chains were read from a single sample in a study of blood T cell repertoires in COVID-19. Sequencing was performed with immunoSEQ multiplex PCR; in TCRdb, only in-frame clones are kept and a portion is missing. The sample has more than 85,000 clones, around nine tenths seen once. Sequencing was done on a sample of peripheral blood. The source of these receptors is a woman aged 80 or older with acute or convalescent COVID-19. CDR3s include the opening cysteine and the closing phenylalanine or tryptophan. The D gene is left open where the match is weak. The size entry is marked missing in some rows and otherwise reads once, few, many or a size class.

J gene: TRBJ1-1; D gene: TRBD1; clone size: NA; V gene: TRBV7-9; CDR3 DNA: TGTGCCAGCAGCCTACAGGGGCCTGAAGCTTTCTTT; CDR3 protein: CASSLQGPEAFF
J gene: TRBJ2-2; D gene: TRBD2; clone size: NA; V gene: TRBV5-1; CDR3 DNA: TGCGCCAGCAGCTCGGGGAGGGACGCCGGGGAGCTGTTTTTT; CDR3 protein: CASSSGRDAGELFF
J gene: TRBJ2-2; D gene: NA; clone size: NA; V gene: TRBV30; CDR3 DNA: TGTGCCTGGTCCTATCCAGCGAGAGGGCCTGGCGGGGAGCTGTTTTTT; CDR3 protein: CAWSYPARGPGGELFF
J gene: TRBJ2-1; D gene: NA; clone size: NA; V gene: TRBV10-1; CDR3 DNA: TGCGCCAGCAGTGATAGGTGGGTCCCTAGCTCCTACAATGAGCAGTTCTTC; CDR3 protein: CASSDRWVPSSYNEQFF
J gene: TRBJ2-7; D gene: NA; clone size: NA; V gene: TRBV5-5; CDR3 DNA: TGTGCCAGCAGCTTGGACAGGGCGACCTACGAGCAGTACTTC; CDR3 protein: CASSLDRATYEQYF
J gene: TRBJ2-3; D gene: TRBD2; clone size: once; V gene: TRBV29-1; CDR3 DNA: TGCAGCGTTGAGGCTAGCGGGCCCTCTAGCACAGATACGCAGTATTTT; CDR3 protein: CSVEASGPSSTDTQYF
J gene: TRBJ1-4; D gene: NA; clone size: NA; V gene: TRBV27; CDR3 DNA: TGTGCCAGCAAACTAGCGGGGGCTTCGAAACTGTTTTTT; CDR3 protein: CASKLAGASKLFF
J gene: TRBJ2-2; D gene: TRBD2; clone size: NA; V gene: TRBV7-6; CDR3 DNA: TGTGCCAGCAGCCCAGAATCGGGACTAGCGGGACGAGAAACCGGGGAGCTGTTTTTT; CDR3 protein: CASSPESGLAGRETGELFF
J gene: TRBJ2-2; D gene: NA; clone size: NA; V gene: TRBV5-1; CDR3 DNA: TGCGCCAGCAGCTTGGAGTTAGGGGCCGGGAACACCGGGGAGCTGTTTTTT; CDR3 protein: CASSLELGAGNTGELFF
J gene: TRBJ1-1; D gene: NA; clone size: NA; V gene: TRBV19; CDR3 DNA: TGTGCCAGTAGTATAACAGGTTTTGTATCGGGCACTGAAGCTTTCTTT; CDR3 protein: CASSITGFVSGTEAFF
J gene: TRBJ1-5; D gene: NA; clone size: NA; V gene: TRBV6-1; CDR3 DNA: TGTGCCAGCGGTGAAGACTATAGCAATCAGCCCCAGCATTTT; CDR3 protein: CASGEDYSNQPQHF
J gene: TRBJ2-3; D gene: NA; clone size: NA; V gene: TRBV18; CDR3 DNA: TGTGCCAGCTCACCAATTAGCGCAACCAACCCCAGCACAGATACGCAGTATTTT; CDR3 protein: CASSPISATNPSTDTQYF
J gene: TRBJ1-1; D gene: TRBD1; clone size: NA; V gene: TRBV6-4; CDR3 DNA: TGTGCCAGCAGTTGGGACAGGAACACTGAAGCTTTCTTT; CDR3 protein: CASSWDRNTEAFF
J gene: TRBJ2-5; D gene: TRBD2; clone size: NA; V gene: TRBV6-6; CDR3 DNA: TGTGCCAGCAAGCCAAGCGGGAGCCTCCAAGAGACCCAGTACTTC; CDR3 protein: CASKPSGSLQETQYF
J gene: TRBJ1-5; D gene: NA; clone size: NA; V gene: TRBV28; CDR3 DNA: TGTGTTCTGACAACCGGATATAGCAATCAGCCCCAGCATTTT; CDR3 protein: CVLTTGYSNQPQHF
J gene: TRBJ1-4; D gene: NA; clone size: NA; V gene: TRBV4-2; CDR3 DNA: TGTGCCAGCAGCCAAGCCCCGGGACAAACGAATGAAAAACTGTTTTTT; CDR3 protein: CASSQAPGQTNEKLFF
J gene: TRBJ1-2; D gene: TRBD1; clone size: NA; V gene: TRBV18; CDR3 DNA: TGTGCCAGCTCACCACGGGACAGGGGGGATGGTGGCTACACCTTC; CDR3 protein: CASSPRDRGDGGYTF
J gene: TRBJ2-1; D gene: NA; clone size: NA; V gene: TRBV18; CDR3 DNA: TGTGCCAGCTCACCCGGACTCTCTACATACAATGAGCAGTTCTTC; CDR3 protein: CASSPGLSTYNEQFF
J gene: TRBJ2-7; D gene: TRBD1; clone size: few; V gene: TRBV3-1/TRBV3-2; CDR3 DNA: TGTGCCAGCAGCCGGGACAGGGCGGGCGAGCAGTACTTC; CDR3 protein: CASSRDRAGEQYF
J gene: TRBJ2-2; D gene: TRBD1; clone size: NA; V gene: TRBV19; CDR3 DNA: TGTGCCACCAACGAGGGGGGGTGGGACAGGGTAGTCACCGGGGAGCTGTTTTTT; CDR3 protein: CATNEGGWDRVVTGELFF
J gene: TRBJ1-6; D gene: TRBD1; clone size: NA; V gene: TRBV6-5; CDR3 DNA: TGTGCCAGCTCCCGGACAGGAGTGCTCGGTTCACCCCTCCACTTT; CDR3 protein: CASSRTGVLGSPLHF